This T cell receptor (beta chain) is drawn from a study of metastatic and nonmetastatic thyroid tumors. The wider study: Across blood and tumor or nodule tissue, repertoires from malignant and benign thyroid patients were compared with one another. Study-wide results and limits: Significantly greater TCR beta diversity was reportedly found in malignant thyroid tumors than in benign nodules (in blood and tumor).

TCRdb ran MiXCR on the PCR reads. The profile shows 15,000 or so clones, less than 4.5% of them singletons. Each patient came to thyroid surgery without any prior treatment (of any kind). Trimming removed 1 base at V and 5 bases at J, with 11 bases between. The CDR3 is 14 amino acids. CDR1 and CDR2 from the germline V gene are SEHNR and FQNEAQ (reference sequence). This clone has more than one count but fewer than ten. Its matching antigen is unknown. The sequenced material came from tumor tissue. The chain employs TRBV7-9 and TRBJ1-2, with D uncertain. This TCR was sampled from a female donor with papillary thyroid cancer or a benign thyroid nodule (not recorded which). Some clones in this sample may be carry-over from other donors' samples. The CDR3 sequence: CASSLGGGWYGYTF. Here the CDR3 DNA reads TGTGCCAGCAGCTTAGGTGGAGGGTGGTATGGCTACACCTTC.